This passage covers 7 T cell receptor beta chains from one sample sequenced in a study of cytomegalovirus exposure and HLA in healthy donors. Amplification used 60 Vbeta primers and 13 Jbeta primers. Repertoires were generated with immunoSEQ multiplex PCR, while TCRdb's copy carries only in-frame clones and drops some. The table records around 140,000 clones, about three fifths of them present only once. The sample comprised PBMCs. The receptors originated from a male donor in good health and CMV-seronegative.

The J gene is TRBJ2-7, the V gene TRBV18, with TRBD1 matching 8 bases. CDR1 is KGHSH and CDR2 is LQKENI in the germline V gene. V was pared by 0 bases and J by 5 bases, with 6 bases of the junction left unmatched. This CDR3 comprises 15 residues. The CDR3 protein is CASSPPVTGEHEQYF. In DNA form, the CDR3 reads TGTGCCAGCTCACCACCGGTGACAGGGGAGCACGAGCAGTACTTC.

V is TRBV2 and J is TRBJ1-5; 9 positions agree with TRBD1. The CDR3 has 15 residues. Germline V gene lookup returns CDR1 SNHLY and CDR2 FYNNEI. The V segment lost 4 bases and the J segment 6 bases; nucleotides outside the gene matches: 7. CDR3 region: CASSAPGQGRQPQHF. The CDR3 nucleotides read TGTGCCAGCAGTGCCCCGGGACAGGGCCGTCAGCCCCAGCATTTT.

The chain links TRBV13 to TRBJ2-3, with a possible D match to TRBD2 (6 bases). CDR1 PRHDT and CDR2 FYEKMQ come from the germline V gene (reference sequence). The CDR3 is 17 residues long. Trimming stripped 5 bases from V and 2 bases from J, with 20 bases between. CDR3 sequence: CASSLPPSAVDTDTQYF. The CDR3 coding sequence is TGTGCCAGCAGCCTACCCCCTAGCGCCGTGGACACAGATACGCAGTATTTT.

The chain carries TRBV7-3 and TRBJ2-7, with TRBD1 as a possible D gene (5 bases). This CDR3 is 14 amino acids long. From germline, CDR1 is SGHTA and CDR2 FQGTGA. V lost 5 bases and J 6 bases, leaving 17 bases between the germline ends. The CDR3 reads CASSLDRIQGEQYF. Written as DNA, the CDR3 is TGTGCCAGCAGCCTAGACAGAATTCAAGGCGAGCAGTACTTC. The whole variable domain, remainder taken from reference TRBV7-3 and TRBJ2-7, is GAGVSQTPSNKVTEKGKYVELRCDPISGHTALYWYRQSLGQGPEFLIYFQGTGAADDSGLPNDRFFAVRPEGSVSTLKIQRTERGDSAVYLCASSLDRIQGEQYFGPGTRLTVT.

This chain joins TRBV6-5 and TRBJ1-2; maybe TRBD1 (6 bases). CDR1 is MNHEY and CDR2 is SVGAGI in the germline V gene. This CDR3 is built from 15 residues. V lost 0 bases and J lost 0, with 8 bases in between. The DNA for the CDR3 is TGTGCCAGCAGTTACTCGGGGGGGCCTAACTATGGCTACACCTTC. Amino acids: CASSYSGGPNYGYTF.

The chain carries TRBV7-9 and TRBJ2-2, with a tentative D call TRBD2 (5 bases). The CDR3 has 17 amino acids. V was trimmed by 5 bases and J by 4 bases, leaving 20 bases between them. In germline, CDR1 is SEHNR, CDR2 FQNEAQ (reference sequence). For the CDR3, the DNA is TGTGCCAGCAGCCGCCAGTCCGGGATTGCACGCACCGGGGAGCTGTTTTTT. This sequence encodes CASSRQSGIARTGELFF. The variable domain in full, with the rest retrieved from reference TRBV7-9 and TRBJ2-2, is DTGVSQNPRHKITKRGQNVTFRCDPISEHNRLYWYRQTLGQGPEFLTYFQNEAQLEKSRLLSDRFSAERPKGSFSTLEIQRTEQGDSAMYLCASSRQSGIARTGELFFGEGSRLTVL.

The chain recombines TRBV16 with TRBJ1-4; 7 bases are a match to TRBD1. This CDR3 spans 16 amino acids. Germline V gene sequence: CDR1 KGHSY, CDR2 FQNENV. V shed 4 bases, J shed 7 bases, and the junction held 12 bases outside the gene matches. The DNA for the CDR3 is TGTGCCAGCAGCCGATCCCGACAGGGCTCGAGTGAAAAACTGTTTTTT. This gives the protein CASSRSRQGSSEKLFF.